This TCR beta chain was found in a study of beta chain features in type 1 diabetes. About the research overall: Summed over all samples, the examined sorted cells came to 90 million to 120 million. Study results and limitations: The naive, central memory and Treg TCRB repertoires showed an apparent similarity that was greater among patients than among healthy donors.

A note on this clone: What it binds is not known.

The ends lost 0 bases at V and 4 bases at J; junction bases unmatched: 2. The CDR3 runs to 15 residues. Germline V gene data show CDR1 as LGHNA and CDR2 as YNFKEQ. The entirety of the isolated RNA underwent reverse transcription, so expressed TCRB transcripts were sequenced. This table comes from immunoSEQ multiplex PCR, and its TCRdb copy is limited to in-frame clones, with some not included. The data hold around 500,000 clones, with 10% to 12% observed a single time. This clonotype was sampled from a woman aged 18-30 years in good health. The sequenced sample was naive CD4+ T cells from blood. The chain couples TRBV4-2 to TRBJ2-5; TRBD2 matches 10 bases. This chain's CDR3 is CASSQDASGGETQYF. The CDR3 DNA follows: TGTGCCAGCAGCCAAGACGCTAGCGGGGGAGAGACCCAGTACTTC.